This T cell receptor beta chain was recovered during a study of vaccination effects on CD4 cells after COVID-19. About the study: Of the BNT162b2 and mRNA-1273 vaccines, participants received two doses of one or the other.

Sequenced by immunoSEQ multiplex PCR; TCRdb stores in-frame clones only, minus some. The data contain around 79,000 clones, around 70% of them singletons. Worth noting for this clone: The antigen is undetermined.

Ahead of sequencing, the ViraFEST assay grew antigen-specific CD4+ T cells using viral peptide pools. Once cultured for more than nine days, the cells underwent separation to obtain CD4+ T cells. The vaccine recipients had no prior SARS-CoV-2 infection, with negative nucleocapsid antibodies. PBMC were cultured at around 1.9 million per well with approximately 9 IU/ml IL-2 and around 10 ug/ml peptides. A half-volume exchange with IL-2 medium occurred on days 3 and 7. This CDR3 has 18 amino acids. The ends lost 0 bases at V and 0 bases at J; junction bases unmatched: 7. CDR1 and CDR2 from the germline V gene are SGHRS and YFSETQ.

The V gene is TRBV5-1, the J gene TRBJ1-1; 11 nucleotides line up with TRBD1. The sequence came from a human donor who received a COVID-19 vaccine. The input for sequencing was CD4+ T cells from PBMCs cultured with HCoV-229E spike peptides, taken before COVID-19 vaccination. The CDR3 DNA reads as TGCGCCAGCAGCTTGGCCGGGACAGGGGGACCAATGAACACTGAAGCTTTCTTT. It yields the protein CASSLAGTGGPMNTEAFF.